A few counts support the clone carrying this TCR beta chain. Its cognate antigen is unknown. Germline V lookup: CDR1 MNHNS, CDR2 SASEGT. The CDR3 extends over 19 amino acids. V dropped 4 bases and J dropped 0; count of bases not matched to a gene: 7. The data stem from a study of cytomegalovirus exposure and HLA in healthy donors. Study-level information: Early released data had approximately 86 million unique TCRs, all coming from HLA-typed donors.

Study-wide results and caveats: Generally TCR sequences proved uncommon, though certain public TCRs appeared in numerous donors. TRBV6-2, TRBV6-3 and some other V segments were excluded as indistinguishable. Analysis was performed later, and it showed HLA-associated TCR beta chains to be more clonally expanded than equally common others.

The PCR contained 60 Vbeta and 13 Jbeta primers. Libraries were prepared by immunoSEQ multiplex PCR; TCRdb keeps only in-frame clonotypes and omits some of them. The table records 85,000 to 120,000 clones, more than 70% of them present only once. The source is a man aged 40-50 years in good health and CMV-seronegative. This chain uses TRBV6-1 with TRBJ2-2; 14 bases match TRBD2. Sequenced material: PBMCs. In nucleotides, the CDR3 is TGTGCCAGCAGTGCTCTGTGGGGACTAGCGGGGGCGAACACCGGGGAGCTGTTTTTT. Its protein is CASSALWGLAGANTGELFF.